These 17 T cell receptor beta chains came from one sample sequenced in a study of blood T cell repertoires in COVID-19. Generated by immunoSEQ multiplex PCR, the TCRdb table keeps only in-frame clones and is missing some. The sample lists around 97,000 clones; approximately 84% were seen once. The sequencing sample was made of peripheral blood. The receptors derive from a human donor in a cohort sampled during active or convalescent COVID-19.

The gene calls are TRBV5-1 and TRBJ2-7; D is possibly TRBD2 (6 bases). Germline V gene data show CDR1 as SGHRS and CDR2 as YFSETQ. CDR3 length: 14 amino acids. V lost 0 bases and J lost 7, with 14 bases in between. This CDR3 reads CASSLVSGGREQYF. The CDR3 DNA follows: TGCGCCAGCAGCTTGGTTTCAGGAGGGCGGGAGCAGTACTTC.

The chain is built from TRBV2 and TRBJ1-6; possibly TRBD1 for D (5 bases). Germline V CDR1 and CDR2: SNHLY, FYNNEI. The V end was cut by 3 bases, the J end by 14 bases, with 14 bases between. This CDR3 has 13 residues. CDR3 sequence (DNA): TGTGCCAGCAGTGACTACGAAGGGGATTCCCTCCACTTT. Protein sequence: CASSDYEGDSLHF.

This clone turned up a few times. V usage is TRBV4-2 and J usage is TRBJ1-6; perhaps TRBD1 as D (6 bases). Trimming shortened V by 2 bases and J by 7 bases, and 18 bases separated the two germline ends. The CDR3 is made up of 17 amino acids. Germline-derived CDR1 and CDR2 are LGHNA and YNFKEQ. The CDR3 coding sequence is TGTGCCAGCAGCCAAAGTTTAAGGGTCAGGGGCAATTCACCCCTCCACTTT. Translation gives CASSQSLRVRGNSPLHF.

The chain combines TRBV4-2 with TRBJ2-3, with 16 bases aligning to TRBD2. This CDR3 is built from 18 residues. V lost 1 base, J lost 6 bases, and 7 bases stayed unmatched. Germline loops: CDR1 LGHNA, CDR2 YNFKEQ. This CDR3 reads CASSQAGLAGGLGDTQYF. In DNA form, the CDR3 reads TGTGCCAGCAGCCAAGCGGGACTAGCGGGGGGGCTCGGGGATACGCAGTATTTT.

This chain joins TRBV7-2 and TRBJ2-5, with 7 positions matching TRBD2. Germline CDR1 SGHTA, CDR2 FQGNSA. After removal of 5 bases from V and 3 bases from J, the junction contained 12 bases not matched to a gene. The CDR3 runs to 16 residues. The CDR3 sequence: CASSLIGGGNKETQYF. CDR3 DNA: TGTGCCAGCAGCCTCATAGGCGGGGGTAATAAAGAGACCCAGTACTTC.

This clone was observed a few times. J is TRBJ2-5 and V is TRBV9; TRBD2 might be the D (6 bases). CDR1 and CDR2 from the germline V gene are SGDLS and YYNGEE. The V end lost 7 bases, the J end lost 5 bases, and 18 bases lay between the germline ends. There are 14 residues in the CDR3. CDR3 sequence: CASGRTPSGETQYF. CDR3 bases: TGTGCCAGCGGACGGACACCCAGCGGGGAGACCCAGTACTTC.

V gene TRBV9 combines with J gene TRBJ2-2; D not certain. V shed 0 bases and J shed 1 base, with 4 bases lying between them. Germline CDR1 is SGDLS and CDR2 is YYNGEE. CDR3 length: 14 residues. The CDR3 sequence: CASSVGGNTGELFF. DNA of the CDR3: TGTGCCAGCAGCGTAGGCGGGAACACCGGGGAGCTGTTTTTT.

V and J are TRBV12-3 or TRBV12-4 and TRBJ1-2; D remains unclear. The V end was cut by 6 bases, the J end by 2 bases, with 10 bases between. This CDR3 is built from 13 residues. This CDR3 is CASRYTANYGYTF. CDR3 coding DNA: TGTGCCAGCAGATACACAGCAAACTATGGCTACACCTTC.

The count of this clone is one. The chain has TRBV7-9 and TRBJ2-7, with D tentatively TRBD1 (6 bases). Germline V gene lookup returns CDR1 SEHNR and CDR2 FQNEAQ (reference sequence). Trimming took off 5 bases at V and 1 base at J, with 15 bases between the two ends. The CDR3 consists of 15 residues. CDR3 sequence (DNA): TGTGCCAGCAGCCTGGGACAAGCTCTTTCCTACGAGCAGTACTTC. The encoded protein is CASSLGQALSYEQYF.

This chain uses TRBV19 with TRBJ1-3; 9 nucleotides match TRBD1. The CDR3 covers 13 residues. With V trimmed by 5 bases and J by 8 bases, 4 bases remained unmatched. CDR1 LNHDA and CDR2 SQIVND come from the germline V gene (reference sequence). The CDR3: CASSLQGADTIYF. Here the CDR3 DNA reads TGTGCCAGTAGTTTACAGGGGGCGGACACCATATATTTT.

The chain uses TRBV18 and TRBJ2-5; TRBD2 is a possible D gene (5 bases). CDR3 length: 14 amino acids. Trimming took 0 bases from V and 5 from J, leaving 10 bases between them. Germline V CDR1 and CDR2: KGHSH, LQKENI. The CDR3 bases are TGTGCCAGCTCACCACCCCGGGAAGCGGAGACCCAGTACTTC. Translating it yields CASSPPREAETQYF.

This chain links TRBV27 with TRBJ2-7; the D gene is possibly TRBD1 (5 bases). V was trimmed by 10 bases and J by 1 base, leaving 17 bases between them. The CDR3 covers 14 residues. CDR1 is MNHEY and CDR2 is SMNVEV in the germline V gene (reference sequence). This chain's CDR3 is CATRDSLLSYEQYF. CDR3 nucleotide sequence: TGTGCCACGAGAGACAGCCTGCTGTCCTACGAGCAGTACTTC.

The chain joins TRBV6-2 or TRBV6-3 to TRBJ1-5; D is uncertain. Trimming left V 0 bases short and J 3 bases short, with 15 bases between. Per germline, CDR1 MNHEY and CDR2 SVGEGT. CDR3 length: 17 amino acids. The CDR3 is CASSYSRARASNQPQHF. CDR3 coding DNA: TGTGCCAGCAGTTACTCGAGGGCGAGGGCTTCCAATCAGCCCCAGCATTTT.

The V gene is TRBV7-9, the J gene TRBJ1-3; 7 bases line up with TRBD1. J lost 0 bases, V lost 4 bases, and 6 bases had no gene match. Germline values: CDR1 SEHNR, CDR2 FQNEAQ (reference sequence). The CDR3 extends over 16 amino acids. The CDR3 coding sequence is TGTGCCAGCAGCTCCGGGACAGTCCCCTCTGGAAACACCATATATTTT. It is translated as CASSSGTVPSGNTIYF. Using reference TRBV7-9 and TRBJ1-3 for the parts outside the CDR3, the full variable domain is DTGVSQNPRHKITKRGQNVTFRCDPISEHNRLYWYRQTLGQGPEFLTYFQNEAQLEKSRLLSDRFSAERPKGSFSTLEIQRTEQGDSAMYLCASSSGTVPSGNTIYFGEGSWLTVV.

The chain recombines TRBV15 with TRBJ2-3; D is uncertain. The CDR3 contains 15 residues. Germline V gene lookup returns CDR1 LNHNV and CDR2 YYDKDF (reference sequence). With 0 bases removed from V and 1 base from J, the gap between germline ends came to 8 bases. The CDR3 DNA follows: TGTGCCACCAGCAGAGAGTCAGGTCGCACAGATACGCAGTATTTT. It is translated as CATSRESGRTDTQYF.

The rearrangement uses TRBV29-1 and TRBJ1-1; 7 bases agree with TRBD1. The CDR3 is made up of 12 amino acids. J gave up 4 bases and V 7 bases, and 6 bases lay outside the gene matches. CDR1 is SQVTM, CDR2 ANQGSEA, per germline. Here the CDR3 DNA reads TGCAGCGGTGATGACAGGGTCACTGAAGCTTTCTTT. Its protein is CSGDDRVTEAFF.

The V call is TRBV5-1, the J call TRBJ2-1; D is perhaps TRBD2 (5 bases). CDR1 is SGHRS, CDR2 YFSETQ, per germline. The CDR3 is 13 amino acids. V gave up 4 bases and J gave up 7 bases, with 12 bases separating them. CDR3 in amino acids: CASSRGGENEQFF. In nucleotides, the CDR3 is TGCGCCAGCAGCCGGGGTGGGGAAAATGAGCAGTTCTTC.